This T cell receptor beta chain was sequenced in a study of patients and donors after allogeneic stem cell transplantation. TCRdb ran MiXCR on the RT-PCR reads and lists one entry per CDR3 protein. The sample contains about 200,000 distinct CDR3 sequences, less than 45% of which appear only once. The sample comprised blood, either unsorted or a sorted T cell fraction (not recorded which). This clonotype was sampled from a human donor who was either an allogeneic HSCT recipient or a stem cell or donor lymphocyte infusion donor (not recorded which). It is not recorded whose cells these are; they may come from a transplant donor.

CDR3 coding DNA: TGCGCCAGCAGCCAAGATATAACTCTCGTGGGCTATGGCTACACCTTC. It translates to CASSQDITLVGYGYTF. The chain carries TRBV4-3 and TRBJ1-2, with D uncertain. This CDR3 has 16 residues. V dropped 0 bases and J dropped 4 bases, with 15 bases sitting between them. CDR1 LGHNA and CDR2 YSLEER come from the germline V gene.